A single sample gave rise to the 17 T cell receptor beta chains below, sequenced in a study of CD8 T cells in ankylosing spondylitis. The study, taken as a whole, reports: Typical of ankylosing spondylitis blood, it appeared, was a TCR beta motif of roughly eight highly homologous variants.

TCRdb re-derived calls from the 5' RACE reads in MiXCR, one entry per CDR3 protein. This sample has 200,000 to 250,000 distinct CDR3 sequences, with approximately 7.4% found just once. These TCRs' antigens remain unknown. The sample was blood, either unsorted or a sorted T cell fraction (not recorded which). Source of these receptors: a male donor with ankylosing spondylitis.

This clonotype appeared a few times. The rearrangement links TRBV27 to TRBJ2-1; maybe TRBD2 (6 bases). The V and J ends lost 6 bases and 4 bases respectively, with 19 bases between them. The germline gives CDR1 MNHEY, CDR2 SMNVEV (reference sequence). This CDR3 is built from 16 residues. Here the CDR3 DNA reads TGTGCCAGCAGCCCGGTGGGGACTCGCCCATACAATGAGCAGTTCTTC. Protein sequence: CASSPVGTRPYNEQFF.

The V call is TRBV7-9, the J call TRBJ2-7; maybe TRBD1 (6 bases). Germline lookup yields CDR1 SEHNR and CDR2 FQNEAQ (reference sequence). V lost 4 bases to trimming and J lost 5 bases, with 18 bases between them. This CDR3 spans 15 amino acids. The CDR3 region has the DNA TGTGCCAGCAGCTCCAGGGGAATTCCCCCAGACGAGCAGTACTTC. It is translated as CASSSRGIPPDEQYF.

Many counts were recorded for this clonotype. The V call is TRBV7-9, the J call TRBJ2-7; D not certain. The CDR3 covers 14 residues. Germline loops: CDR1 SEHNR, CDR2 FQNEAQ (reference sequence). V was shortened by 5 bases and J by 3 bases, with 14 bases between the two germline ends. Written as DNA, the CDR3 is TGTGCCAGCAGCCAGGAAGGTTCGCTCTACGAGCAGTACTTC. The encoded protein is CASSQEGSLYEQYF.

At least ten counts were recorded for this clonotype. The chain is built from TRBV6-2 or TRBV6-3 and TRBJ1-5; D not resolved. The CDR3 has 15 amino acids. V gave up 4 bases and J gave up 2 bases, with 12 bases separating them. CDR1 MNHEY and CDR2 SVGEGT come from the germline V gene. CDR3 loop: CASSFFPGGNQPQHF. The CDR3 DNA sequence: TGTGCCAGCAGTTTTTTCCCGGGAGGCAATCAGCCCCAGCATTTT.

This clonotype has a count of ten or more. The chain is built from TRBV20-1 and TRBJ2-1; no clear D. This CDR3 is 17 amino acids long. CDR1 is DFQATT, CDR2 SNEGSKA, per germline (reference sequence). Trimming shortened V by 0 bases and J by 0 bases, and 15 bases separated the two germline ends. The CDR3 DNA sequence: TGCAGTGCTAGAGATCGACCACTCGCGAGCTCCTACAATGAGCAGTTCTTC. Translated, it gives CSARDRPLASSYNEQFF.

This clonotype has more than one count but fewer than ten. Here the CDR3 DNA reads TGTGCCAGCAGTTTATCATTGGGATCTGGGGCCAACGTCCTGACTTTC. Translated: CASSLSLGSGANVLTF. The chain joins TRBV27 to TRBJ2-6; D not certain. Trimming took off 0 bases at V and 1 base at J, with 7 bases between the two ends. The length of the CDR3 is 16 residues. In germline, CDR1 is MNHEY, CDR2 SMNVEV (reference sequence).

This clonotype appeared a few times. This rearrangement joins TRBV4-3 to TRBJ1-2; D not certain. The germline V and J ends were trimmed by 2 bases and 8 bases, with 9 bases remaining between them. Germline-derived CDR1 and CDR2 are LGHNA and YSLEER. The CDR3 spans 12 residues. Here the CDR3 DNA reads TGCGCCAGCAGCCAAAGAGGGAGCGGCTACACCTTC. It encodes CASSQRGSGYTF.

This clonotype was observed at least ten times. The chain employs TRBV12-5 and TRBJ2-1; D is ambiguous. There are 11 residues in the CDR3. V shed 1 base and J shed 8 bases, with 3 bases lying between them. Germline CDR1 and CDR2: LGHNT and FRNRAP. Here the CDR3 reads CASGLGYEQFF. DNA for the CDR3: TGTGCTAGTGGTTTGGGCTATGAGCAGTTCTTC.

The table lists this clonotype with many counts. The V gene is TRBV7-6, the J gene TRBJ2-7; 7 positions match TRBD2. The CDR3 totals 15 residues. The J segment lost 5 bases and the V segment lost 1 base, leaving 8 bases of the junction unmatched. Germline CDR1 and CDR2: SGHVS and FNYEAQ. The CDR3 here is CASSLGLAANNEQYF. DNA for the CDR3: TGTGCCAGCAGCTTAGGACTAGCCGCCAACAACGAGCAGTACTTC.

This clonotype was picked up many times. This chain uses TRBV6-2 or TRBV6-3 with TRBJ2-1; D possibly corresponds to TRBD2 (5 bases). In germline, CDR1 is MNHEY, CDR2 SVGEGT. V was trimmed by 4 bases and J by 3 bases, leaving 10 bases between them. The CDR3 is 14 amino acids. The CDR3 nucleotides are TGTGCCAGCAGTTCGACCGGGAACTACAATGAGCAGTTCTTC. Its translation is CASSSTGNYNEQFF.

This clonotype was detected ten times or more. The V and J genes are TRBV6-1 and TRBJ2-7; maybe TRBD2 (6 bases). The germline V gene has CDR1 MNHNS and CDR2 SASEGT. The CDR3 contains 16 residues. Trimming pared 6 bases from V and 0 bases from J, leaving 18 bases between. CDR3 nucleotide sequence: TGTGCCAGCAGCAAGCCGGGACTCTCGAGCTCCTACGAGCAGTACTTC. As protein: CASSKPGLSSSYEQYF.

This clonotype occurred many times. The chain links TRBV10-3 to TRBJ2-7; 9 nucleotides align to TRBD2. The CDR3 totals 15 residues. Germline trimming cut 7 bases from V and 0 bases from J; bases unmatched to any gene: 7. Germline loops: CDR1 ENHRY, CDR2 SYGVKD. CDR3 coding DNA: TGTGCCATCATAACGACTAGCGGCAGCTCCTACGAGCAGTACTTC. The encoded protein is CAIITTSGSSYEQYF.

This clonotype was observed many times. The rearrangement links TRBV28 to TRBJ2-7, with D possibly TRBD2 on 6 matching bases. The germline CDR1 and CDR2 sequences are MDHEN and SYDVKM. V was pared by 4 bases and J by 3 bases, with 16 bases between. The CDR3 contains 15 residues. The CDR3 DNA sequence: TGTGCCAGCAGTTCCCCCCGGGGGATCGGCTACGAGCAGTACTTC. Translation gives CASSSPRGIGYEQYF.

This chain links TRBV27 with TRBJ2-7; D perhaps matches TRBD1 (6 bases). CDR3 length: 15 amino acids. The germline V gene encodes CDR1 MNHEY and CDR2 SMNVEV (reference sequence). V was clipped by 4 bases and J by 0 bases, with 13 bases between them. The CDR3 DNA reads as TGTGCCAGCAGTTCCAGGGGCTCGCCCTCCTACGAGCAGTACTTC. Translated, it gives CASSSRGSPSYEQYF.

This chain joins TRBV7-9 and TRBJ2-3; D is ambiguous. V lost 3 bases, J lost 4 bases, and 5 bases lay in between. Per germline, CDR1 SEHNR and CDR2 FQNEAQ (reference sequence). This CDR3 has 12 residues. CDR3 sequence: CASSFHPDTQYF. The CDR3 region has the DNA TGTGCCAGCAGCTTCCACCCAGATACGCAGTATTTT.

The chain uses TRBV5-3 and TRBJ2-7, with 7 nucleotides matching TRBD2. TRBV5-3 carries the ORF label, with uncertain function. The CDR3 consists of 14 residues. After removal of 9 bases from V and 3 bases from J, the junction contained 12 bases not matched to a gene. CDR3 nucleotide sequence: TGTGCCATGGGCTCGGGACTACTCTGCTACGAGCAGTACTTC. It specifies CAMGSGLLCYEQYF.

This chain joins TRBV6-5 and TRBJ2-1, with TRBD2 as a possible D gene (6 bases). The V end was cut by 6 bases, the J end by 10 bases, with 13 bases between. The CDR3 consists of 12 residues. Germline loops: CDR1 MNHEY, CDR2 SVGAGI. The CDR3: CASSLGGEEQFF. The CDR3 nucleotides are TGTGCCAGCAGCCTCGGGGGAGAGGAGCAGTTCTTC.